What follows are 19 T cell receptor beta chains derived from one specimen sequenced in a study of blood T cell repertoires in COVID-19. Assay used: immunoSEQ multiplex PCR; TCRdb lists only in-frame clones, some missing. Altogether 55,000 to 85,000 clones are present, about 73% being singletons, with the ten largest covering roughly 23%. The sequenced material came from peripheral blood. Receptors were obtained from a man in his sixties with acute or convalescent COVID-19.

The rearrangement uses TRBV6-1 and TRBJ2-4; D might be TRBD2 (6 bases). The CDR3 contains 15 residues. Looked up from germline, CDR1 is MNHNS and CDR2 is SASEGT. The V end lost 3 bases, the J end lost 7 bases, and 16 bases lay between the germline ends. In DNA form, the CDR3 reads TGTGCCAGCAGTGACGTTGGGGAGGTAGGGAACATTCAGTACTTC. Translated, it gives CASSDVGEVGNIQYF.

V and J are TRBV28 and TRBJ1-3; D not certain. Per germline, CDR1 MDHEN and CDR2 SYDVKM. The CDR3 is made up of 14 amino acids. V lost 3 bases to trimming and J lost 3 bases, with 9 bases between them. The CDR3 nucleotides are TGTGCCAGCAGTTTGTTGGGCAGTGGAAACACCATATATTTT. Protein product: CASSLLGSGNTIYF.

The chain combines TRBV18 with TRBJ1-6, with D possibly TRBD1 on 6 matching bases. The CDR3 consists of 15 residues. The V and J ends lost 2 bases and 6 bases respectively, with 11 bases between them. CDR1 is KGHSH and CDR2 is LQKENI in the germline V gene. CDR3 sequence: CASSPRTEFNSPLHF. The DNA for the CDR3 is TGTGCCAGCTCACCAAGGACAGAGTTTAATTCACCCCTCCACTTT.

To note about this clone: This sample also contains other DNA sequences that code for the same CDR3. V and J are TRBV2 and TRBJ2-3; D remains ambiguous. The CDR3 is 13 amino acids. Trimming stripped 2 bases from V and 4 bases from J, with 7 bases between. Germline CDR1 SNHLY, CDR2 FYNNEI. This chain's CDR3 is CASSESLPDTQYF. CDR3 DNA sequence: TGTGCCAGCAGTGAATCACTCCCAGATACGCAGTATTTT.

The CDR3 sequence is CASSRGLAGAYQETQYF. The CDR3 coding sequence is TGTGCCAGCAGTCGAGGCCTAGCGGGGGCGTACCAAGAGACCCAGTACTTC. The chain is built from TRBV2 and TRBJ2-5, with 10 bases fitting TRBD2. J lost 0 bases, V lost 5 bases, and 9 bases had no gene match. Germline CDR1 reads SNHLY; CDR2 reads FYNNEI. This CDR3 contains 17 residues.

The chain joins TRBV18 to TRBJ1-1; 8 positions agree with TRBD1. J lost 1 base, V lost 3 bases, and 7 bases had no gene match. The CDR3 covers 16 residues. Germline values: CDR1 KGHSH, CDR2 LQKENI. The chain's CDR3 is CASSPRGTGQNTEAFF. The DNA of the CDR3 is TGTGCCAGCTCACCTCGTGGGACAGGACAGAACACTGAAGCTTTCTTT.

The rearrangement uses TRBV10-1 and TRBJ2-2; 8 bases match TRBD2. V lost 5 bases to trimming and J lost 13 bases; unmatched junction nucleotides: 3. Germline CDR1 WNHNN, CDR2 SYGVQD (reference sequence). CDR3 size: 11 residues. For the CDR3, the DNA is TGCGCCAGCAGTCCAGGACTAGCGCTGTTTTTT. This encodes CASSPGLALFF.

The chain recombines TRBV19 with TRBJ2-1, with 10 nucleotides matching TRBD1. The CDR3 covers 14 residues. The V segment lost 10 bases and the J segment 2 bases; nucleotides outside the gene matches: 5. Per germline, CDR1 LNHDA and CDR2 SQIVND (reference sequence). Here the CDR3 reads CATSGTGAYNEQFF. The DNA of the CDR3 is TGTGCCACCTCCGGGACAGGGGCCTACAATGAGCAGTTCTTC.

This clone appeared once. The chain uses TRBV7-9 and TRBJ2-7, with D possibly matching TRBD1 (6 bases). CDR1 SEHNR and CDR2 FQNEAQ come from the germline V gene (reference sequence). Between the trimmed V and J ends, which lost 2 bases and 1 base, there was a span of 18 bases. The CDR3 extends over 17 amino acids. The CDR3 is CASSLYGAGERSYEQYF. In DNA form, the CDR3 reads TGTGCCAGCAGCTTATACGGGGCAGGGGAAAGATCCTACGAGCAGTACTTC. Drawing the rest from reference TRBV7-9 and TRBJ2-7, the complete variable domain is DTGVSQNPRHKITKRGQNVTFRCDPISEHNRLYWYRQTLGQGPEFLTYFQNEAQLEKSRLLSDRFSAERPKGSFSTLEIQRTEQGDSAMYLCASSLYGAGERSYEQYFGPGTRLTVT.

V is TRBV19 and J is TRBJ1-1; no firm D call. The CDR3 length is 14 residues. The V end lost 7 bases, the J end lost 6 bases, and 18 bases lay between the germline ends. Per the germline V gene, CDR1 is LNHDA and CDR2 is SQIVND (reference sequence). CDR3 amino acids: CASIPGSNTAEAFF. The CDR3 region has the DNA TGTGCCAGTATTCCGGGATCAAACACCGCTGAAGCTTTCTTT.

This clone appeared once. The CDR3 DNA reads as TGTGCCAGCTCAGCCCAGAAGCAGGGGGAAAAACTGTTTTTT. Protein: CASSAQKQGEKLFF. The gene calls are TRBV18 and TRBJ1-4, with D perhaps TRBD1 (6 bases). V lost 5 bases, J lost 8 bases, and 15 bases lay in between. Germline loops: CDR1 KGHSH, CDR2 LQKENI. The CDR3 has 14 residues.

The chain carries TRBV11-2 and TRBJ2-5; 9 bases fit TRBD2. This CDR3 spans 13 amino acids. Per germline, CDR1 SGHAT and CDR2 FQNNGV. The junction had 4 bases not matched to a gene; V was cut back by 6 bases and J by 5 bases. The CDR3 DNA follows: TGTGCCAGCAGATGGGCGGGGGGGGAGACCCAGTACTTC. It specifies CASRWAGGETQYF.

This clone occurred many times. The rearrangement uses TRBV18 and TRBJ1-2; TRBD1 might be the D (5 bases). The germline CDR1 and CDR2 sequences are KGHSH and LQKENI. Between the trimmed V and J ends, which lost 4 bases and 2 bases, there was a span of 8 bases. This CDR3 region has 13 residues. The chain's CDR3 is CASSLSGNYGYTF. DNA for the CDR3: TGTGCCAGCTCACTTTCAGGGAACTATGGCTACACCTTC.

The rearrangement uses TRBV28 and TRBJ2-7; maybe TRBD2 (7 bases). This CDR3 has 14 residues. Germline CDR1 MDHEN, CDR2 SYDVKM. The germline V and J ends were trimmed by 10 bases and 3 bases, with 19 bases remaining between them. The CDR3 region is CATSTGGINYEQYF. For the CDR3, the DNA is TGTGCCACTTCAACGGGGGGCATCAACTACGAGCAGTACTTC.

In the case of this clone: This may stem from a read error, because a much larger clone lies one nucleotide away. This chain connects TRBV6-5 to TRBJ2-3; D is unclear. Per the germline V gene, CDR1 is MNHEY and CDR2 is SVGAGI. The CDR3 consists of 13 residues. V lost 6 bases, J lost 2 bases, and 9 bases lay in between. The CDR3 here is CASREEFTDTQYF. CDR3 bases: TGTGCCAGCAGAGAGGAGTTCACAGATACGCAGTATTTT.

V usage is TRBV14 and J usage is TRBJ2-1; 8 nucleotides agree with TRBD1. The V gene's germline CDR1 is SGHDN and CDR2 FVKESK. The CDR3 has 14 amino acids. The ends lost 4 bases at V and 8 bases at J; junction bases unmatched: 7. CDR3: CASSRWTGYHEQFF. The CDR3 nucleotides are TGTGCCAGCAGCCGGTGGACAGGGTACCATGAGCAGTTCTTC.

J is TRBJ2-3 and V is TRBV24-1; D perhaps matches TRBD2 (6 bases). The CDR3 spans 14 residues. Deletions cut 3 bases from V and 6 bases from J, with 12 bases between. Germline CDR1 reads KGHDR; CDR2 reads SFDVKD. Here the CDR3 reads CATSDKGGEDTQYF. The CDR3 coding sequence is TGTGCCACCAGTGATAAAGGAGGGGAGGATACGCAGTATTTT.

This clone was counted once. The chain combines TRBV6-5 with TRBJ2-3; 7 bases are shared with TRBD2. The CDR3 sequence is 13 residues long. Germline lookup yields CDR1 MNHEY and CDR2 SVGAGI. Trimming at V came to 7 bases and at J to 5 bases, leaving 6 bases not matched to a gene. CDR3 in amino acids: CASTWRGRDTQYF. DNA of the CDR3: TGTGCCAGCACCTGGCGGGGGAGAGATACGCAGTATTTT.

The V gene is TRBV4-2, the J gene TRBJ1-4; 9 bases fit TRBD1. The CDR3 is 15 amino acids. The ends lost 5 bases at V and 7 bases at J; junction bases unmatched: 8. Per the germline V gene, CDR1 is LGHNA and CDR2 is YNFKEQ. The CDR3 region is CASSSKQGASEKLFF. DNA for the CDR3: TGTGCCAGCAGCTCCAAACAGGGGGCCAGTGAAAAACTGTTTTTT.